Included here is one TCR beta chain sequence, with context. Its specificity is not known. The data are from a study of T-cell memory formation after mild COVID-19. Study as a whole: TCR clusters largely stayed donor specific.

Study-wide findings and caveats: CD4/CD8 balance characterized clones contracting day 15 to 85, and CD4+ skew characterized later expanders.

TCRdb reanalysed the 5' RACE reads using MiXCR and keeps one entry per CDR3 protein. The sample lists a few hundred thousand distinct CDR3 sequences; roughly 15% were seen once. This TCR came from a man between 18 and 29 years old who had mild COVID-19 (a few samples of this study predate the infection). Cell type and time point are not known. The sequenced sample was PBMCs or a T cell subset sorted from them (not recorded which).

The CDR3 DNA sequence: TGTGCCAGCAGCCCCCAAAGCGGGGGGCTTTTGTATGAGCAGTTCTTC. Amino acids: CASSPQSGGLLYEQFF. The chain is built from TRBV4-2 and TRBJ2-1; 9 positions agree with TRBD2. Germline trimming cut 4 bases from V and 8 bases from J; bases unmatched to any gene: 12. Germline V gene lookup returns CDR1 LGHNA and CDR2 YNFKEQ. This CDR3 is 16 amino acids long.